The T cell receptor (beta chain) described here comes from a study of cytomegalovirus exposure and HLA in healthy donors. The PCR made use of 60 Vbeta and 13 Jbeta primers. The method was immunoSEQ multiplex PCR; TCRdb's version includes in-frame clones alone and lacks a portion of them. Here the sample spans about 150,000 clones, roughly 80% being singletons. This clone was seen a few times. Its antigen remains unknown. Overall study results and limits: Later analysis reportedly placed an Asian-associated ancestry cluster below the roughly 680-donor mean in N-insertions.

J lost 1 base, V lost 1 base, and 2 bases had no gene match. CDR1 and CDR2 (germline): MNHNS, SASEGT. The CDR3 contains 15 residues. This chain uses TRBV6-1 with TRBJ2-3; 7 bases are shared with TRBD1. The material sequenced was PBMCs. The clonotype was recovered from a boy aged 2 to 10 in good health and CMV-seronegative. The DNA for the CDR3 is TGTGCCAGCAGTGAAGTAACAGGGGGCACAGATACGCAGTATTTT. It translates to CASSEVTGGTDTQYF.